The source of this T cell receptor beta chain is a study of shared clonotypes between healthy human individuals. The ends were cut back, 7 bases at V and 4 bases at J, with 13 bases in the middle. Germline loops: CDR1 MNHEY, CDR2 SMNVEV (reference sequence). This CDR3 has 13 residues. With regard to this clone: Its antigen is still unknown.

Study conclusions and caveats: Although depth was large, rarefaction showed that sequencing of the sorted subsets was incomplete.

Adults of Caucasian background living in Nashville, Tennessee made up all donors. Sequencing used immunoSEQ multiplex PCR; TCRdb keeps in-frame clones, though not all of them. The table records approximately 2.4 million clones, almost 96% of them present only once. V and J are TRBV27 and TRBJ2-5; D is uncertain. The sequencing sample was made of naive CD4+ T cells sorted from blood. Subset in this sample: CD45RA+ positively selected. The sequence came from a man younger than 35 in good health. CDR3: CASTSFPTETQYF. In DNA form, the CDR3 reads TGTGCCAGCACCTCATTCCCGACAGAGACCCAGTACTTC.